One sample yielded the 10 T cell receptor beta chains listed below, sequenced in a study of blood T cells in healthy people across ages. Alongside a J-beta primer mix, a sample-barcoded 5' primer served in a second PCR lasting roughly 7 to 11 cycles. TCRdb re-called the 5' RACE reads with MiXCR, one entry per CDR3 protein. The sample lists hundreds of thousands of distinct CDR3 sequences, under 25% occurring once. The sequencing input was blood. These receptors all come from an older man in good health.

This clonotype has only a few counts. The genes are TRBV2 and TRBJ2-3; D unresolved. The germline V and J ends were trimmed by 0 bases and 4 bases, with 11 bases remaining between them. Germline V gene data show CDR1 as SNHLY and CDR2 as FYNNEI. This CDR3 contains 15 residues. The CDR3 DNA is TGTGCCAGCAGTGAAGCTTTTTTCCCTCCAGATACGCAGTATTTT. It translates to CASSEAFFPPDTQYF. Complete variable domain (other parts from reference TRBV2 and TRBJ2-3): EPEVTQTPSHQVTQMGQEVILRCVPISNHLYFYWYRQILGQKVEFLVSFYNNEISEKSEIFDDQFSVERPDGSNFTLKIRSTKLEDSAMYFCASSEAFFPPDTQYFGPGTRLTVL.

This clonotype was observed a few times. The chain employs TRBV12-3 or TRBV12-4 and TRBJ1-1; D is possibly TRBD1 (5 bases). Trimming took 5 bases from V and 0 from J, leaving 16 bases between them. The CDR3 runs to 16 residues. This CDR3 reads CASSHSKGPLNTEAFF. In nucleotides, the CDR3 is TGTGCCAGCAGTCACAGCAAGGGGCCCCTGAACACTGAAGCTTTCTTT.

This clonotype was detected many times. This sequence joins TRBV14 and TRBJ2-7, with D uncertain. The CDR3 contains 14 residues. Trimming removed 0 bases from V and 3 bases from J, with 9 bases in between. CDR1 and CDR2 from the germline V gene are SGHDN and FVKESK. The CDR3 DNA is TGTGCCAGCAGCCAAGATCAAGGTTACTACGAGCAGTACTTC. Protein product: CASSQDQGYYEQYF.

This clonotype showed up just a few times. V gene TRBV20-1 combines with J gene TRBJ2-3; 12 positions agree with TRBD2. Germline V gene data show CDR1 as DFQATT and CDR2 as SNEGSKA (reference sequence). Trimming removed 6 bases from V and 1 base from J; junction bases left unmatched: 14. The CDR3 is 18 residues long. CDR3 nucleotide sequence: TGCAGTGCACTCACTCCTAGCGGGAGGGCCAAGGGCACAGATACGCAGTATTTT. Protein product: CSALTPSGRAKGTDTQYF.

A few counts support this clonotype. The CDR3 region has the DNA TGCGCCAGCTACGACAGGGGGCAAGAGACCCAGTACTTC. Protein: CASYDRGQETQYF. This chain uses TRBV5-1 with TRBJ2-5, with TRBD1 identical over 9 bases. This CDR3 region has 13 residues. From germline, CDR1 is SGHRS and CDR2 YFSETQ. V lost 7 bases to trimming and J lost 2 bases; unmatched junction nucleotides: 3.

The V gene is TRBV5-1, the J gene TRBJ2-5; 7 bases match TRBD2. TRBJ2-1 matches the DNA end more closely, so the J call is doubtful. CDR1 and CDR2 (germline): SGHRS, YFSETQ. This CDR3 is 14 amino acids long. The CDR3, as DNA: TGCGCCAGCAGCTGGGGGGACTACGGCAATGAGCAGTTCTTC. It codes for CASSWGDYGNEQFF.

This clonotype turned up a few times. The V and J genes are TRBV28 and TRBJ1-6; no definite D call. Germline loops: CDR1 MDHEN, CDR2 SYDVKM. Trimming pared 6 bases from V and 7 bases from J, leaving 16 bases between. CDR3 length: 15 residues. This CDR3 reads CASSLPGARNSPLHF. The CDR3 nucleotides are TGTGCCAGCAGCCTACCGGGAGCTCGAAATTCACCCCTCCACTTT.

This clonotype appeared once. V usage is TRBV20-1 and J usage is TRBJ2-1, with D perhaps matching TRBD2 (6 bases). The CDR3 sequence is 17 residues long. With 3 bases removed from V and 7 bases from J, the gap between germline ends came to 25 bases. CDR1 and CDR2 (germline): DFQATT, SNEGSKA (reference sequence). The CDR3 nucleotides read TGCAGTGCTAGTGCCAAGGCCCTCGGGGGAGGTTGGAATGAGCAGTTCTTC. It yields the protein CSASAKALGGGWNEQFF.

The rearrangement uses TRBV28 and TRBJ2-5; no reliable D call. The V gene's germline CDR1 is MDHEN and CDR2 SYDVKM. V was cut by 4 bases and J by 1 base, with 7 bases left in between. CDR3 length equals 13 residues. CDR3 nucleotides: TGTGCCAGCAGTTCCCGGTTCCAAGAGACCCAGTACTTC. Amino acids: CASSSRFQETQYF.

The rearrangement joins TRBV12-3 or TRBV12-4 to TRBJ2-2, with 11 bases matching TRBD2. V shed 6 bases and J 5 bases; nucleotides not matched to a gene: 2. This CDR3 has 14 residues. In DNA, the CDR3 is TGTGCCAGCAGGCCTAGCGGGGGGACCGGGGAGCTGTTTTTT. Encoded protein: CASRPSGGTGELFF.